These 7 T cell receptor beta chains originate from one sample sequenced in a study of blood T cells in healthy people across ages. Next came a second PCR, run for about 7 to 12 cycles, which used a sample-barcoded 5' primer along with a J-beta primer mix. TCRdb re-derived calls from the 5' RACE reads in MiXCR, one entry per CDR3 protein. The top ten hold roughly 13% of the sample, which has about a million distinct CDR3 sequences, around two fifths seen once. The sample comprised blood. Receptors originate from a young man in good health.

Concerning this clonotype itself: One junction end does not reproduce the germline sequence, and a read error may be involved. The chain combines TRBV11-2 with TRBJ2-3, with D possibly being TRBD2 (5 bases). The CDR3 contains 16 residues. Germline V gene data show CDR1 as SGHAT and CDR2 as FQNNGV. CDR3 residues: CTSSLGGPLSTDTQYF. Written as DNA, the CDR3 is TGTACCAGCAGCTTAGGAGGTCCCCTTAGCACAGATACGCAGTATTTT.

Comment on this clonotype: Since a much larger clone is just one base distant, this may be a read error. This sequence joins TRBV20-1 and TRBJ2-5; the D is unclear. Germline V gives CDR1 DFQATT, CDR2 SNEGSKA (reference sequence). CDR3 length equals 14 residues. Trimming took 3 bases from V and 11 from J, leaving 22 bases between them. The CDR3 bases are TGCAGTGCTAGTCGGCAGGTATCCTACAATGAGCAGTACTTC. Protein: CSASRQVSYNEQYF.

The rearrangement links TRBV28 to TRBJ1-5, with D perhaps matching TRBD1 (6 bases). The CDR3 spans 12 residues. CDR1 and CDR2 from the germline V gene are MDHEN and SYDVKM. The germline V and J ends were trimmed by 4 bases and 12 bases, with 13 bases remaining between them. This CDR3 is CASSSRGAVQHF. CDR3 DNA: TGTGCCAGCAGTTCTAGGGGGGCAGTCCAGCATTTT.

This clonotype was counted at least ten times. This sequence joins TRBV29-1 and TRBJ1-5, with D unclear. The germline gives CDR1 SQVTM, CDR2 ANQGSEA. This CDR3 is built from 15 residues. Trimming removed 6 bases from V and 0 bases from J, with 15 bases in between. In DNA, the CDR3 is TGCAGCGTCGCCGCAGCCTGGGGTAGCAATCAGCCCCAGCATTTT. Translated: CSVAAAWGSNQPQHF. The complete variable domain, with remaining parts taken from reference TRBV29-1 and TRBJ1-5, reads SAVISQKPSRDICQRGTSLTIQCQVDSQVTMMFWYRQQPGQSLTLIATANQGSEATYESGFVIDKFPISRPNLTFSTLTVSNMSPEDSSIYLCSVAAAWGSNQPQHFGDGTRLSIL.

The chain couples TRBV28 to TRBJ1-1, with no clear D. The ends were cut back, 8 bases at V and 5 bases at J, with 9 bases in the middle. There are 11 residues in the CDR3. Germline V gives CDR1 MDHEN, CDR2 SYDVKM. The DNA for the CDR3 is TGTGCCAGCGGTGCAAGGACTGAAGCTTTCTTT. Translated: CASGARTEAFF. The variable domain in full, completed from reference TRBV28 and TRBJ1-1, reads DVKVTQSSRYLVKRTGEKVFLECVQDMDHENMFWYRQDPGLGLRLIYFSYDVKMKEKGDIPEGYSVSREKKERFSLILESASTNQTSMYLCASGARTEAFFGQGTRLTVV.

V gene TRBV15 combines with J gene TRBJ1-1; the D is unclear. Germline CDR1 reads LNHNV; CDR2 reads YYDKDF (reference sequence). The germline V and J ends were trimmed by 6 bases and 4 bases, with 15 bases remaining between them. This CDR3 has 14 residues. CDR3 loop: CATRRPDLGTEAFF. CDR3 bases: TGTGCCACCAGAAGACCGGACCTGGGCACTGAAGCTTTCTTT.

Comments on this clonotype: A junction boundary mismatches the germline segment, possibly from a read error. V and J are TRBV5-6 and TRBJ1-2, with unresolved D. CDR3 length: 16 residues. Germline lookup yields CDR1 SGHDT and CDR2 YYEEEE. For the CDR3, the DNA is TGTGTCAGCAGCTTACCTGGGTCCGACGGAAACTATGGCTACACCTTC. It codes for CVSSLPGSDGNYGYTF.